These 21 T cell receptor beta chains came from one sample sequenced in a study of cytomegalovirus exposure and HLA in healthy donors. Profiling relied on immunoSEQ multiplex PCR, and the TCRdb table lists in-frame clones only, not all of them. The profile covers fewer than 100,000 clones, with approximately 91% appearing a single time and approximately 2% taken by the ten largest. Sequenced: PBMCs. The receptors were gathered from a man aged 30 to 45 in good health and CMV-seronegative.

The chain couples TRBV7-9 to TRBJ1-2; no clear D gene. The V gene lost 2 bases and the J gene lost 1 base, with 11 bases spanning the gap. There are 15 residues in the CDR3. Per germline, CDR1 SEHNR and CDR2 FQNEAQ (reference sequence). The CDR3: CASSLSTDFNYGYTF. The DNA of the CDR3 is TGTGCCAGCAGCTTAAGTACGGACTTTAACTATGGCTACACCTTC.

The gene calls are TRBV14 and TRBJ1-6; a possible D gene is TRBD1 (5 bases). Germline loops: CDR1 SGHDN, CDR2 FVKESK. The V end lost 1 base, the J end lost 0 bases, and 10 bases lay between the germline ends. There are 17 residues in the CDR3. CDR3 DNA: TGTGCCAGCAGCCAAGGGACAAGAATCTCCTATAATTCACCCCTCCACTTT. Translating gives CASSQGTRISYNSPLHF.

The gene calls are TRBV10-3 and TRBJ2-1, with 11 bases matching TRBD2. From germline, CDR1 is ENHRY and CDR2 SYGVKD. V lost 0 bases and J lost 9; bases outside the gene matches: 10. CDR3 length equals 17 residues. CDR3 region: CAISESRVSGRAAEQFF. CDR3 sequence (DNA): TGTGCCATCAGTGAGTCGAGGGTTAGCGGGAGGGCCGCTGAGCAGTTCTTC.

On this clone: The sample has other DNA sequences that encode this CDR3 too. The chain is built from TRBV6-5 and TRBJ2-7, with 9 bases aligning to TRBD1. The CDR3 has 15 amino acids. V was pared by 2 bases and J by 4 bases, with 6 bases of the junction left unmatched. Germline values: CDR1 MNHEY, CDR2 SVGAGI. The CDR3 is CASSYAGTGTYEQYF. In nucleotides, the CDR3 is TGTGCCAGCAGTTACGCCGGGACAGGGACGTACGAGCAGTACTTC.

The chain has TRBV19 and TRBJ2-1; 7 bases fit TRBD1. CDR3 size: 16 residues. CDR1 and CDR2 from the germline V gene are LNHDA and SQIVND (reference sequence). J was trimmed by 6 bases and V by 4 bases; bases with no gene match: 12. The CDR3 loop reads CASSKPRDSGINEQFF. In DNA, the CDR3 is TGTGCCAGTAGTAAACCCCGGGACAGTGGTATCAATGAGCAGTTCTTC.

This clone showed up just once. V usage is TRBV5-1 and J usage is TRBJ1-2; 10 nucleotides line up with TRBD1. The J segment lost 4 bases and the V segment lost 3 bases, leaving 6 bases of the junction unmatched. The CDR3 totals 15 residues. In germline, CDR1 is SGHRS, CDR2 YFSETQ. In DNA form, the CDR3 reads TGCGCCAGCAGCTCGCCGGGACAGGGGAGCTATGGCTACACCTTC. Its translation: CASSSPGQGSYGYTF.

The chain is built from TRBV6-1 and TRBJ1-6; tentative D call: TRBD1 (6 bases). The V end lost 0 bases, the J end lost 9 bases, and 12 bases lay between the germline ends. This CDR3 contains 15 residues. The germline gives CDR1 MNHNS, CDR2 SASEGT. CDR3 sequence reads: CASSEAVQGSSPLHF. CDR3 bases: TGTGCCAGCAGTGAAGCGGTCCAGGGGAGTTCACCCCTCCACTTT.

This chain joins TRBV6-1 and TRBJ2-7; D is perhaps TRBD1 (6 bases). The CDR3 sequence is 16 residues long. V lost 1 base and J 4 bases, leaving 17 bases between the germline ends. Germline CDR1 reads MNHNS; CDR2 reads SASEGT. The DNA of the CDR3 is TGTGCCAGCAGTGAAGGCATTAACAGGGTTGGGTACGAGCAGTACTTC. This gives the protein CASSEGINRVGYEQYF.

This clone was observed a handful of times. The chain uses TRBV18 and TRBJ2-7; a weak D match, TRBD2 (6 bases). V was trimmed by 3 bases and J by 3 bases, leaving 6 bases between them. The CDR3 sequence is 12 residues long. Germline assignment: CDR1 KGHSH and CDR2 LQKENI. The CDR3 region has the DNA TGTGCCAGCTCACCGGAGGGCTACGAGCAGTACTTC. Protein: CASSPEGYEQYF.

This chain connects TRBV7-9 to TRBJ2-5, with TRBD2 matching 10 bases. The CDR3 loop spans 18 amino acids. V lost 1 base to trimming and J lost 5 bases; unmatched junction nucleotides: 13. Germline CDR1 SEHNR, CDR2 FQNEAQ (reference sequence). Written as DNA, the CDR3 is TGTGCCAGCAGCTTAGGTAGTGCTAGCGGGAGCTTTTCGGAGACCCAGTACTTC. Protein sequence: CASSLGSASGSFSETQYF.

This clone was detected a few times. This chain uses TRBV5-4 with TRBJ2-5; 9 bases align to TRBD2. The CDR3 is made up of 14 amino acids. CDR1 is SGHNT and CDR2 is YYREEE in the germline V gene (reference sequence). With 4 bases clipped from V and 5 bases from J, the junction kept 6 bases outside the gene matches. CDR3 DNA sequence: TGTGCCAGCAGCCGCGGGGGGGCCGTGGAGACCCAGTACTTC. Its translation: CASSRGGAVETQYF.

This clone has only a few counts. The CDR3 nucleotides read TGTGCCAGCAGCTTACTAGCGGCCTACGAGCAGTACTTC. Protein product: CASSLLAAYEQYF. This chain uses TRBV11-2 with TRBJ2-7; 7 positions match TRBD2. The germline CDR1 and CDR2 sequences are SGHAT and FQNNGV. V was pared by 2 bases and J by 2 bases, with 0 bases of the junction left unmatched. CDR3 length: 13 residues.

CDR3 nucleotide sequence: TGTGCCAGCCAGGCAGGGGGCGCTGGGGCCAACGTCCTGACTTTC. This gives the protein CASQAGGAGANVLTF. The chain links TRBV6-5 to TRBJ2-6; 8 bases are a match to TRBD1. This CDR3 has 15 amino acids. Per the germline V gene, CDR1 is MNHEY and CDR2 is SVGAGI. V shed 8 bases and J 2 bases; nucleotides not matched to a gene: 5.

The rearrangement links TRBV19 to TRBJ2-7; D is unclear. Trimming took 3 bases from V and 0 from J, leaving 6 bases between them. Per the germline V gene, CDR1 is LNHDA and CDR2 is SQIVND (reference sequence). The CDR3 spans 13 residues. The CDR3 protein is CASSIVASYEQYF. CDR3 sequence (DNA): TGTGCCAGTAGTATTGTAGCCTCCTACGAGCAGTACTTC.

On this clone itself: Other DNA sequences in this sample translate to the same CDR3. The chain carries TRBV9 and TRBJ1-5, with TRBD1 matching over 7 bases. The CDR3 consists of 14 residues. With 4 bases clipped from V and 2 bases from J, the junction kept 3 bases outside the gene matches. Germline CDR1 SGDLS, CDR2 YYNGEE. CDR3 sequence (DNA): TGTGCCAGCAGCCCCGGACAGGGCAATCAGCCCCAGCATTTT. Encoded protein: CASSPGQGNQPQHF.

The chain uses TRBV25-1 and TRBJ2-1; 7 nucleotides match TRBD2. V was pared by 4 bases and J by 8 bases, with 8 bases of the junction left unmatched. CDR3 length equals 14 residues. CDR1 is MGHDK and CDR2 is SYGVNS in the germline V gene. CDR3: CASSARRGRDEQFF. The CDR3 nucleotides read TGTGCCAGCAGTGCCCGGCGGGGGAGGGATGAGCAGTTCTTC.

V and J are TRBV5-6 and TRBJ2-3; a weak D match, TRBD2 (7 bases). This CDR3 spans 15 amino acids. The V end was cut by 0 bases, the J end by 1 base, with 9 bases between. In germline, CDR1 is SGHDT, CDR2 YYEEEE. CDR3 DNA: TGTGCCAGCAGCTTGGCGGGGGGCGGCACAGATACGCAGTATTTT. Translated: CASSLAGGGTDTQYF. Looking up the rest from reference TRBV5-6 and TRBJ2-3 gives the full variable domain: DAGVTQSPTHLIKTRGQQVTLRCSPKSGHDTVSWYQQALGQGPQFIFQYYEEEERQRGNFPDRFSGHQFPNYSSELNVNALLLGDSALYLCASSLAGGGTDTQYFGPGTRLTVL.

The chain carries TRBV7-9 and TRBJ1-2; TRBD1 matches 8 bases. The junction had 7 bases not matched to a gene; V was cut back by 0 bases and J by 4 bases. The CDR3 sequence is 16 residues long. Germline values: CDR1 SEHNR, CDR2 FQNEAQ (reference sequence). CDR3 amino acids: CASSLALMGQAYGYTF. CDR3 nucleotides: TGTGCCAGCAGCTTAGCGCTTATGGGACAGGCCTATGGCTACACCTTC.

This clone was recorded once. The DNA for the CDR3 is TGTGCCAGCAGTTTATCCGGACGGGGCTATGGCTACACCTTC. Translating gives CASSLSGRGYGYTF. The genes are TRBV27 and TRBJ1-2; no clear D gene. Between the trimmed V and J ends, which lost 0 bases and 4 bases, there was a span of 9 bases. Germline-derived CDR1 and CDR2 are MNHEY and SMNVEV (reference sequence). The CDR3 runs 14 residues.

This rearrangement joins TRBV28 to TRBJ2-3; D unclear. Germline V gene sequence: CDR1 MDHEN, CDR2 SYDVKM. Trimming took 7 bases from V and 7 from J, leaving 18 bases between them. CDR3 length equals 14 residues. The CDR3 sequence: CASTLTGFPNTQYF. The CDR3, as DNA: TGTGCCAGCACCCTAACCGGTTTCCCTAATACGCAGTATTTT. Filled out from reference TRBV28 and TRBJ2-3, the complete variable domain reads DVKVTQSSRYLVKRTGEKVFLECVQDMDHENMFWYRQDPGLGLRLIYFSYDVKMKEKGDIPEGYSVSREKKERFSLILESASTNQTSMYLCASTLTGFPNTQYFGPGTRLTVL.

The genes are TRBV28 and TRBJ1-5, with D perhaps TRBD1 (6 bases). The CDR3 has 16 residues. The germline V and J ends were trimmed by 8 bases and 0 bases, with 17 bases remaining between them. The germline V gene encodes CDR1 MDHEN and CDR2 SYDVKM. CDR3 in DNA: TGTGCCAGCCTCTACAGGGTTTCAGGTAGCAATCAGCCCCAGCATTTT. Protein product: CASLYRVSGSNQPQHF.